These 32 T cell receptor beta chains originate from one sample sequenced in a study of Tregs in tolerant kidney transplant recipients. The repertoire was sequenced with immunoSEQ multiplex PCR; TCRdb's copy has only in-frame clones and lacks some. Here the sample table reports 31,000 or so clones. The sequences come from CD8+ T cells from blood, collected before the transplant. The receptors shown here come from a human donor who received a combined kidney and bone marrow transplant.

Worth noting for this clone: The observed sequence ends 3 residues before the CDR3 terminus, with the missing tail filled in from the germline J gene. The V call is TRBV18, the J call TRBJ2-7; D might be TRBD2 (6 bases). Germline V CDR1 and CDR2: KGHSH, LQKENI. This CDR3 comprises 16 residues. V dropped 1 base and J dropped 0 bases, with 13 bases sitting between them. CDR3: CASSPLGGAPSYEQYF. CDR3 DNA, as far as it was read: TGTGCCAGCTCACCACTTGGCGGGGCTCCCTCCTACGAG.

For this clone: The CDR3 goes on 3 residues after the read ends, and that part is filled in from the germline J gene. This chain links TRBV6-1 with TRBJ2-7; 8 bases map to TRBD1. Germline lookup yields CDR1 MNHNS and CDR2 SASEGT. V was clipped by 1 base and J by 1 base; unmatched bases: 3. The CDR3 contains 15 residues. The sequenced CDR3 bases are TGTGCCAGCAGTGAAGTCGACAGGGGTTCCTACGAG. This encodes CASSEVDRGSYE. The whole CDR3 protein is CASSEVDRGSYEQYF.

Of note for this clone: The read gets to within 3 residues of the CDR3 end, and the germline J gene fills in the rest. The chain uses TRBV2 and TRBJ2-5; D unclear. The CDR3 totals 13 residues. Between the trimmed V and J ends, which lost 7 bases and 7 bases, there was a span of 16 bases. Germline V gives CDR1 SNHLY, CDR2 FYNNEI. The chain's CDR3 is CASNTGSLLTQYF. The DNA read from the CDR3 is TGTGCCAGCAATACCGGGTCTTTACTGACC.

Incomplete CDR3 DNA: TGTGCCAGCAGCTTTAATACAGGCTCCTACGAG. It codes for CASSFNTGSYE. The complete CDR3 protein is CASSFNTGSYEQYF. This rearrangement joins TRBV7-8 to TRBJ2-7, with a possible D match to TRBD1 (5 bases). The read halts 3 residues ahead of the CDR3 end, with the missing end drawn from the germline J gene. Trimming removed 3 bases from V and 0 bases from J, with 9 bases in between. The CDR3 spans 14 residues. Germline CDR1 and CDR2: SGHVS and FQNEAQ. Filled out from reference TRBV7-8 and TRBJ2-7, the complete variable domain reads GAGVSQSPRYKVAKRGQDVALRCDPISGHVSLFWYQQALGQGPEFLTYFQNEAQLDKSGLPSDRFFAERPEGSVSTLKIQRTQQEDSAVYLCASSFNTGSYEQYFGPGTRLTVT.

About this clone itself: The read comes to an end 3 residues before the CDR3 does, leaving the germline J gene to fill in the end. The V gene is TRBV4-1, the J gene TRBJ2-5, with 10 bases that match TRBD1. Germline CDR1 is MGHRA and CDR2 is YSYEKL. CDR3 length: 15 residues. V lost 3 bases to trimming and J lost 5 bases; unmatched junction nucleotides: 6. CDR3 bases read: TGCGCCAGCAGCCAGGGACAGGGGACGGGGGAGACC. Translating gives CASSQGQGTGET. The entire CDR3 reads CASSQGQGTGETQYF.

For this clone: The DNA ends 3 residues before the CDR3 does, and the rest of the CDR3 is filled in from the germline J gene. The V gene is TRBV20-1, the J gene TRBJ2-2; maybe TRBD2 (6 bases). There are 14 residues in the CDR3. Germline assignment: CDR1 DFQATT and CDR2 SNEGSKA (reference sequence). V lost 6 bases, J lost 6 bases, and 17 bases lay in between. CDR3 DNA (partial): TGCAGTGCAGACGGAGGGCGGGAAGCCGGGGAG. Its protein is CSADGGREAGE. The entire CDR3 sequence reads CSADGGREAGELFF.

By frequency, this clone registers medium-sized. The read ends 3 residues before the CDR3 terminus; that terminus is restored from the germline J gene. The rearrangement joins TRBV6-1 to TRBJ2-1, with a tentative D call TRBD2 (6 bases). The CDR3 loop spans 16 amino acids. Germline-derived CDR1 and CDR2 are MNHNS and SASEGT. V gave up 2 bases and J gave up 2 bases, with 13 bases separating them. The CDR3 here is CASSELAWAPYNEQFF. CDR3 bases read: TGTGCCAGCAGTGAACTAGCGTGGGCCCCCTACAATGAG.

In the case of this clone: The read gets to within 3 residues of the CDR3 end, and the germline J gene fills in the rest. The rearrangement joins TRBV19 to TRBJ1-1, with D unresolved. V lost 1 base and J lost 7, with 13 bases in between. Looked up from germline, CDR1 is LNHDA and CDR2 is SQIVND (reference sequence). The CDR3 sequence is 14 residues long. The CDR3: CASSIVGTELEAFF. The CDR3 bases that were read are TGTGCCAGTAGTATAGTCGGCACAGAACTTGAA.

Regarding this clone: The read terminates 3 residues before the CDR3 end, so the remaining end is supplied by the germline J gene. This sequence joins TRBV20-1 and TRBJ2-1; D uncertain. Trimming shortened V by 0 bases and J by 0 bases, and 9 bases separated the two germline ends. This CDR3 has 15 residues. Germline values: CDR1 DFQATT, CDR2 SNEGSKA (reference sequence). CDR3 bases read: TGCAGTGCTAGAGATCTTTCTATCTCCTACAATGAG. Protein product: CSARDLSISYNE. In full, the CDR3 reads CSARDLSISYNEQFF.

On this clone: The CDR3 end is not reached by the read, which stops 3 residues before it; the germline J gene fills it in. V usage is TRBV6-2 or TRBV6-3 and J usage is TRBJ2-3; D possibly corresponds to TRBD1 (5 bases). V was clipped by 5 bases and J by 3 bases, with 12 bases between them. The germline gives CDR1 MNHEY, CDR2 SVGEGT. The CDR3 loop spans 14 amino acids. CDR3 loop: CASSPDRSTDTQYF. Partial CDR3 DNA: TGTGCCAGCAGTCCCGACAGATCAACAGATACG.

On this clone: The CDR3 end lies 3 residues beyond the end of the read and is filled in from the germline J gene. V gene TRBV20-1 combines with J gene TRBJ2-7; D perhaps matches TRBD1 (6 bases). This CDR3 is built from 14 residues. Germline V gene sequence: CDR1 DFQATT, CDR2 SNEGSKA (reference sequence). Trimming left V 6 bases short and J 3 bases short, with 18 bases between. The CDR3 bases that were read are TGCAGTGCAGAATTCCGGGACACAGTCTACGAG. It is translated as CSAEFRDTVYE. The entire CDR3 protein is CSAEFRDTVYEQYF.

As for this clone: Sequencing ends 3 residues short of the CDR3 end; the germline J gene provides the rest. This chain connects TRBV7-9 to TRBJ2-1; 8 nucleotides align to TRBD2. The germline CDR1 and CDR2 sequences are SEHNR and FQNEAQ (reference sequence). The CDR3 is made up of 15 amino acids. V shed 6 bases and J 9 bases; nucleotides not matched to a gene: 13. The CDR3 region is CASSLHPGLEGEQFF. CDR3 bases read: TGTGCCAGCAGTCTACACCCGGGACTAGAAGGTGAG. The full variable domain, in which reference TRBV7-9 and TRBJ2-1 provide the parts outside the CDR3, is DTGVSQNPRHKITKRGQNVTFRCDPISEHNRLYWYRQTLGQGPEFLTYFQNEAQLEKSRLLSDRFSAERPKGSFSTLEIQRTEQGDSAMYLCASSLHPGLEGEQFFGPGTRLTVL.

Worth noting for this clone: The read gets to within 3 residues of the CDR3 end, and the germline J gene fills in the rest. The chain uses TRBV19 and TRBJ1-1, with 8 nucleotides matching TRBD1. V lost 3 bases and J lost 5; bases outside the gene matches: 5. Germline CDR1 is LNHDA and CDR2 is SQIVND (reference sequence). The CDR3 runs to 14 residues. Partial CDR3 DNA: TGTGCCAGTAGTATTCAGGGGGCGATTACTGAA. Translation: CASSIQGAITE. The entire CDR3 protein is CASSIQGAITEAFF.

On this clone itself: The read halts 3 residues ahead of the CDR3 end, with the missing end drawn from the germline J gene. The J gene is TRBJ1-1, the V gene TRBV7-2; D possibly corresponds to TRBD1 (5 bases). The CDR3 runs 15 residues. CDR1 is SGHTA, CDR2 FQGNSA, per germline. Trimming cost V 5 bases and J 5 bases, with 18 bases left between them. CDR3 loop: CASSTSRVATTEAFF. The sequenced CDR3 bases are TGTGCCAGCAGCACAAGCAGGGTGGCCACGACTGAA.

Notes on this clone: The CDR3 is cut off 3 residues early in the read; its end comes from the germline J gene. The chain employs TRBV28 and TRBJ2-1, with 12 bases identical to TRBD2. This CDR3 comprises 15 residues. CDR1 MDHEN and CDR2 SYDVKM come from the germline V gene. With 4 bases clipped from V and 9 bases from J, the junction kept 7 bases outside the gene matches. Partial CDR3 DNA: TGTGCCAGCAGTTCCACTAGGACTAGCGGGGCTGAG. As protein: CASSSTRTSGAE. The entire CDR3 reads CASSSTRTSGAEQFF.

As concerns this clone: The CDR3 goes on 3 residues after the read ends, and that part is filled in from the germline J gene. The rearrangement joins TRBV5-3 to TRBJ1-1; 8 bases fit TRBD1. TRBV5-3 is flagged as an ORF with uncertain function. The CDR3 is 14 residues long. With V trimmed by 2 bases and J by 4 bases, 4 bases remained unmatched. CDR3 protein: CARSFGQGATEAFF. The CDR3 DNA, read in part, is TGTGCCAGAAGCTTCGGACAGGGAGCCACTGAA.

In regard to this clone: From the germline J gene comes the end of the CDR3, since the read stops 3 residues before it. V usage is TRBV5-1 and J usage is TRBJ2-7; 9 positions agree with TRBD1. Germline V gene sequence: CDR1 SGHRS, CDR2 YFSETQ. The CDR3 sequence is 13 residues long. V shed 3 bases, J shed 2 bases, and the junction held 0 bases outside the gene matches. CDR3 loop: CASSWTGAYEQYF. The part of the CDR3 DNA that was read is TGCGCCAGCAGCTGGACAGGGGCCTACGAG.

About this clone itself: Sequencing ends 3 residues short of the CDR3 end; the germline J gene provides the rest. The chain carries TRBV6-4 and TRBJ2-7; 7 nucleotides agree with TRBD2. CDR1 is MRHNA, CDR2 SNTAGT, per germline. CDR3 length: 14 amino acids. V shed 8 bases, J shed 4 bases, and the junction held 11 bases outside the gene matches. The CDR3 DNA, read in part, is TGTGCCAGCGGCGAGGGCGGGAGTACGTACGAG. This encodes CASGEGGSTYE. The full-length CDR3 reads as CASGEGGSTYEQYF.

The CDR3 DNA, read in part, is TGTGCCAGCAGTGGGGGGCCGGTTCTAAGCACAGATACG. Translation: CASSGGPVLSTDT. The entire CDR3 sequence reads CASSGGPVLSTDTQYF. The rearrangement joins TRBV2 to TRBJ2-3, with D possibly matching TRBD1 (6 bases). The CDR3 is cut off 3 residues early in the read; its end comes from the germline J gene. In germline, CDR1 is SNHLY, CDR2 FYNNEI. V was trimmed by 4 bases and J by 0 bases, leaving 14 bases between them. The CDR3 totals 16 residues.

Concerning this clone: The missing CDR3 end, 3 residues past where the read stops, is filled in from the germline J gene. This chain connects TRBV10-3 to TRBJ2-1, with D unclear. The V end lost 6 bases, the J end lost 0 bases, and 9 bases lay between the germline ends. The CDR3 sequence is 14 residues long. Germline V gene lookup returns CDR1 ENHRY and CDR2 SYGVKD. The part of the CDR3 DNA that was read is TGTGCCATCAGGGAGACCAGCTCCTACAATGAG. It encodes CAIRETSSYNE. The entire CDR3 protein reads CAIRETSSYNEQFF.

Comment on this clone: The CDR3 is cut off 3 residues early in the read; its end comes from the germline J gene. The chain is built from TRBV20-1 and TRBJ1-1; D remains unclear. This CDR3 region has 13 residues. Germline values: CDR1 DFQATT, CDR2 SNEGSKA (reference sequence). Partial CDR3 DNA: TGCAGTGCTAGAGATCGTCAGGTCCTCGAA. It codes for CSARDRQVLE. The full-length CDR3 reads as CSARDRQVLEAFF.

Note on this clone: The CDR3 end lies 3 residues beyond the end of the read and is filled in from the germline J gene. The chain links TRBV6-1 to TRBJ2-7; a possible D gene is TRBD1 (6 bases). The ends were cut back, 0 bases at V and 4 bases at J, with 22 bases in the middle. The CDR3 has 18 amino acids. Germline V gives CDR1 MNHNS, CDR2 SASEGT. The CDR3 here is CASSEAHIPTGPFYEQYF. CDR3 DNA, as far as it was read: TGTGCCAGCAGTGAAGCCCACATACCGACAGGACCCTTTTACGAG.

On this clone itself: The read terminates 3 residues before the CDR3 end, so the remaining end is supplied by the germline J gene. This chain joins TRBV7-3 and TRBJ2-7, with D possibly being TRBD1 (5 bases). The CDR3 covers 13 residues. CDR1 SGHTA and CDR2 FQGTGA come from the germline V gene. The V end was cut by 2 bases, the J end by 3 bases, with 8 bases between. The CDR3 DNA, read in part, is TGTGCCAGCAGCTTACAAGACAGCTACGAG. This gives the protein CASSLQDSYE. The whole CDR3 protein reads CASSLQDSYEQYF.

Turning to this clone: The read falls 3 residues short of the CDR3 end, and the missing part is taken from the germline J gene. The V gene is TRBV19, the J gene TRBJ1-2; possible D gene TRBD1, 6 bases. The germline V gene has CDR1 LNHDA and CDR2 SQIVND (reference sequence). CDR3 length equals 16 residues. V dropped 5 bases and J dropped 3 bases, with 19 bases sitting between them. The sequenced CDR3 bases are TGTGCCAGTAGTGCATGGACAGATGCTTGGGACTATGGC. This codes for CASSAWTDAWDYG. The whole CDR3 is CASSAWTDAWDYGYTF.

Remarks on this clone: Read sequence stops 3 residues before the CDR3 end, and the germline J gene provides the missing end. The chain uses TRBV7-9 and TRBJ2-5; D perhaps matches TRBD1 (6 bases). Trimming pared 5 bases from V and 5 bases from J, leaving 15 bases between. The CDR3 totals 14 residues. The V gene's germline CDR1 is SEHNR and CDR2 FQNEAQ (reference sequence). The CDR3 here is CASSGRDNGETQYF. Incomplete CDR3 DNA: TGTGCCAGCAGCGGCCGGGACAACGGGGAGACC. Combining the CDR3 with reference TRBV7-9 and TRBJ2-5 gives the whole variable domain DTGVSQNPRHKITKRGQNVTFRCDPISEHNRLYWYRQTLGQGPEFLTYFQNEAQLEKSRLLSDRFSAERPKGSFSTLEIQRTEQGDSAMYLCASSGRDNGETQYFGPGTRLLVL.

The CDR3 bases that were read are TGCGCCAGCAGTCGTCTGGGGGGGGTTAGTAGCGATGAG. It encodes CASSRLGGVSSDE. The whole CDR3 sequence reads CASSRLGGVSSDEQFF. V usage is TRBV23-1 and J usage is TRBJ2-1, with 7 nucleotides matching TRBD2. The read terminates 3 residues before the CDR3 end, so the remaining end is supplied by the germline J gene. TRBV23-1 is noted as an ORF with a role that remains uncertain. The J segment lost 8 bases and the V segment lost 4 bases, leaving 14 bases of the junction unmatched. This CDR3 region has 16 residues.

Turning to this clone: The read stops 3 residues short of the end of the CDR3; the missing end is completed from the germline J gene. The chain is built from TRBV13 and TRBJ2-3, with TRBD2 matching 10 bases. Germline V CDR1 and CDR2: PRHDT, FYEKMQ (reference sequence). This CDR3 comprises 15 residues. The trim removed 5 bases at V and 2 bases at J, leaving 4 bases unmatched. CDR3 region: CASSGGTSATDTQYF. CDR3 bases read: TGTGCCAGCAGCGGGGGGACTAGCGCCACAGATACG.

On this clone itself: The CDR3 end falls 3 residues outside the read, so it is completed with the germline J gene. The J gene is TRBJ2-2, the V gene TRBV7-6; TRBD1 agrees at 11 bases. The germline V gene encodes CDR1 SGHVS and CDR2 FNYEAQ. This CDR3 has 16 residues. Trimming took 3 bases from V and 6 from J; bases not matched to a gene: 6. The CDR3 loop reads CASSFPGQGVSGELFF. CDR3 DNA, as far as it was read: TGTGCCAGCAGCTTCCCGGGACAGGGGGTGTCCGGGGAG.

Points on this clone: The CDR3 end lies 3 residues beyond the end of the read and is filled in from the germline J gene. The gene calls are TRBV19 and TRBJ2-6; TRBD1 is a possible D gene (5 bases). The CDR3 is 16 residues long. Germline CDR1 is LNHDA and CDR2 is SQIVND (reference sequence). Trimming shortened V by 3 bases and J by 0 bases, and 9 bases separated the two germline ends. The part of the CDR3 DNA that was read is TGTGCCAGTAGTATCGACAGTCACTCTGGGGCCAACGTC. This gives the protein CASSIDSHSGANV. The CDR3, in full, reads CASSIDSHSGANVLTF.

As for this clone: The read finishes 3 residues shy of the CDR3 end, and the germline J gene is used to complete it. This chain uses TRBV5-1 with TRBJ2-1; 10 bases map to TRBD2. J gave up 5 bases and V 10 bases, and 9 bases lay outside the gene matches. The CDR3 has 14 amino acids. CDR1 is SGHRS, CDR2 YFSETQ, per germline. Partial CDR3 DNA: TGCGCCGTGCAGCGGGAGGGCCCCCACAATGAG. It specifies CAVQREGPHNE. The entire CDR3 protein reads CAVQREGPHNEQFF.

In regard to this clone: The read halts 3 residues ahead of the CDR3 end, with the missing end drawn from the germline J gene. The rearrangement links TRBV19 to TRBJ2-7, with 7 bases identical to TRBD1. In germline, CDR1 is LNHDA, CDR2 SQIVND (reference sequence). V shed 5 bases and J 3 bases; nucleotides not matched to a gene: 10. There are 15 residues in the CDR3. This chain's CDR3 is CASSPVTGWSYEQYF. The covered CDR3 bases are TGTGCCAGTAGTCCAGTGACAGGGTGGAGCTACGAG.

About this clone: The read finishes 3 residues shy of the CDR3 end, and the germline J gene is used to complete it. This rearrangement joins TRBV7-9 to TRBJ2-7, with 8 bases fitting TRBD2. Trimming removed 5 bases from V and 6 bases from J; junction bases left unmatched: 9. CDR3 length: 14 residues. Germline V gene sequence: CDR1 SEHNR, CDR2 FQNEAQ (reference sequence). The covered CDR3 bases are TGTGCCAGCAGCCCCCTAGGCGGGGGGTTCGAG. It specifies CASSPLGGGFE. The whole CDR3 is CASSPLGGGFEQYF.